The 30 T cell receptor beta chains given below trace back to one sample, sequenced in a study of blood T cell repertoires in COVID-19. TCRdb's table, derived via immunoSEQ multiplex PCR, lists solely in-frame clones and lacks some. The data show 200,000 to 250,000 clones, 92% seen once. The sequenced sample was peripheral blood. Receptors were obtained from a man between 60 and 75 years old with COVID-19, enrolled during active disease.

This chain joins TRBV7-9 and TRBJ2-1; 7 bases map to TRBD2. The CDR3 contains 19 residues. V shed 5 bases, J shed 4 bases, and the junction held 20 bases outside the gene matches. CDR1 is SEHNR, CDR2 FQNEAQ, per germline (reference sequence). CDR3 bases: TGTGCCAGCAGCCCCGAGGCTAGCGGAACCCCATCACCTTACAATGAGCAGTTCTTC. Translating gives CASSPEASGTPSPYNEQFF.

J is TRBJ2-5 and V is TRBV28; the D is unclear. This CDR3 is built from 13 residues. Per the germline V gene, CDR1 is MDHEN and CDR2 is SYDVKM. V was cut by 2 bases and J by 2 bases, with 6 bases left in between. CDR3 DNA: TGTGCCAGCAGTTTAGAGACTCAAGAGACCCAGTACTTC. This translates into CASSLETQETQYF.

The genes are TRBV11-3 and TRBJ2-5; 7 bases align to TRBD2. V lost 1 base to trimming and J lost 8 bases; unmatched junction nucleotides: 4. The V gene's germline CDR1 is SGHNT and CDR2 YENEEA. CDR3 size: 13 residues. Here the CDR3 DNA reads TGTGCCAGCAGCTTAGGCGGGGGTGGAACCCAGTACTTC. Its translation: CASSLGGGGTQYF.

The V and J genes are TRBV18 and TRBJ1-2, with D possibly being TRBD1 (5 bases). Trimming removed 3 bases from V and 4 bases from J, with 12 bases in between. The CDR3 has 14 amino acids. The V gene's germline CDR1 is KGHSH and CDR2 LQKENI. CDR3 sequence reads: CASSPEQASYGYTF. CDR3 nucleotide sequence: TGTGCCAGCTCACCGGAACAGGCGTCCTATGGCTACACCTTC.

This clone came up once. This chain connects TRBV28 to TRBJ1-4, with D unclear. Looked up from germline, CDR1 is MDHEN and CDR2 is SYDVKM. V dropped 5 bases and J dropped 12 bases, with 19 bases sitting between them. This CDR3 has 14 amino acids. CDR3 nucleotide sequence: TGTGCCAGCAGTGTAACCACAGCGGTCGGGGAACTGTTTTTT. It specifies CASSVTTAVGELFF.

The rearrangement joins TRBV29-1 to TRBJ2-7; TRBD2 is a possible D gene (7 bases). The CDR3 spans 16 residues. Trimming cost V 3 bases and J 2 bases, with 20 bases left between them. Germline-derived CDR1 and CDR2 are SQVTM and ANQGSEA. The CDR3 region is CSVEGTAGGQAYEQYF. The CDR3 DNA sequence: TGCAGCGTTGAGGGTACCGCCGGGGGGCAAGCCTACGAGCAGTACTTC.

The J gene is TRBJ2-7, the V gene TRBV6-2 or TRBV6-3, with no clear D. The CDR3 runs 14 residues. Deletions cut 3 bases from V and 0 bases from J, with 9 bases between. From germline, CDR1 is MNHEY and CDR2 SVGEGT. CDR3 protein: CASSYIQVSYEQYF. CDR3 bases: TGTGCCAGCAGTTATATACAAGTCTCCTACGAGCAGTACTTC.

This chain joins TRBV10-3 and TRBJ2-4, with TRBD1 matching 8 bases. Losses at the gene ends were 6 bases for V and 5 bases for J; bases not matched to a gene: 6. The CDR3 has 14 amino acids. CDR1 is ENHRY and CDR2 is SYGVKD in the germline V gene. CDR3 region: CAIRADRGENIQYF. The CDR3 DNA reads as TGTGCCATCAGGGCTGACAGGGGAGAAAACATTCAGTACTTC.

This chain joins TRBV7-9 and TRBJ2-7; 10 nucleotides align to TRBD2. The CDR3 length is 16 residues. Per germline, CDR1 SEHNR and CDR2 FQNEAQ (reference sequence). With 4 bases clipped from V and 3 bases from J, the junction kept 9 bases outside the gene matches. The CDR3 DNA sequence: TGTGCCAGCAGCTCCACTCTACTAGCGGGACACTACGAGCAGTACTTC. Translation gives CASSSTLLAGHYEQYF.

V gene TRBV28 combines with J gene TRBJ1-2; TRBD1 agrees at 8 bases. The CDR3 is 14 amino acids. Losses at the gene ends were 6 bases for V and 4 bases for J; bases not matched to a gene: 7. Germline CDR1 is MDHEN and CDR2 is SYDVKM. The CDR3 bases are TGTGCCAGCAGCCCTACTGGACAGGGCTATGGCTACACCTTC. Amino acid sequence: CASSPTGQGYGYTF.

The rearrangement uses TRBV18 and TRBJ2-1, with D tentatively TRBD2 (5 bases). The germline V gene encodes CDR1 KGHSH and CDR2 LQKENI. V was pared by 3 bases and J by 7 bases, with 10 bases between. The CDR3 sequence is 13 residues long. Here the CDR3 reads CASSPDGENEQFF. DNA for the CDR3: TGTGCCAGCTCACCGGACGGGGAAAATGAGCAGTTCTTC.

J is TRBJ2-7 and V is TRBV9, with 7 bases matching TRBD1. Trimming took 3 bases from V and 6 from J; bases not matched to a gene: 15. From germline, CDR1 is SGDLS and CDR2 YYNGEE. The CDR3 consists of 16 residues. DNA for the CDR3: TGTGCCAGCAGCGCGGGCCATGGGCAGGGGGTCGGCGAGCAGTACTTC. This sequence encodes CASSAGHGQGVGEQYF.

V usage is TRBV2 and J usage is TRBJ2-2; 10 bases match TRBD2. The V gene end was trimmed by 8 bases and the J gene end by 3 bases; junction bases not matched to a gene: 6. Germline V gives CDR1 SNHLY, CDR2 FYNNEI. The CDR3 runs to 15 residues. CDR3 loop: CASGSSGGYTGELFF. The CDR3 DNA reads TGTGCCAGCGGAAGTAGCGGGGGGTACACCGGGGAGCTGTTTTTT.

CDR3 residues: CASIADNEQFF. For the CDR3, the DNA is TGCGCCAGCATAGCGGACAATGAGCAGTTCTTC. The V and J genes are TRBV10-1 and TRBJ2-1, with TRBD2 as a possible D gene (6 bases). Germline values: CDR1 WNHNN, CDR2 SYGVQD (reference sequence). V lost 7 bases and J 5 bases, leaving 6 bases between the germline ends. The CDR3 has 11 amino acids.

V gene TRBV7-2 combines with J gene TRBJ2-3; no clear D gene. V was cut by 5 bases and J by 3 bases, with 3 bases left in between. The CDR3 has 11 amino acids. Germline V CDR1 and CDR2: SGHTA, FQGNSA. The CDR3 loop is CASSPTDTQYF. The CDR3 nucleotides read TGTGCCAGCAGCCCGACAGATACGCAGTATTTT.

The count of this clone is one. This chain joins TRBV27 and TRBJ2-6; D is unresolved. The CDR3 contains 17 residues. The germline V gene encodes CDR1 MNHEY and CDR2 SMNVEV (reference sequence). The V end lost 8 bases, the J end lost 0 bases, and 17 bases lay between the germline ends. CDR3 residues: CASRRGRPLSGANVLTF. The CDR3 bases are TGTGCCAGCCGAAGAGGCAGACCCCTCTCTGGGGCCAACGTCCTGACTTTC.

The V and J genes are TRBV27 and TRBJ1-2, with 10 bases that match TRBD1. CDR1 MNHEY and CDR2 SMNVEV come from the germline V gene (reference sequence). This CDR3 comprises 14 residues. The J segment lost 7 bases and the V segment lost 6 bases, leaving 8 bases of the junction unmatched. CDR3 residues: CASRQSGTGVGYTF. The CDR3 coding sequence is TGTGCCAGCAGACAATCCGGGACAGGGGTTGGCTACACCTTC.

The chain uses TRBV7-9 and TRBJ1-2; tentatively, D is TRBD1 (6 bases). Germline CDR1 and CDR2: SEHNR and FQNEAQ (reference sequence). The CDR3 length is 15 residues. Trimming took off 4 bases at V and 4 bases at J, with 16 bases between the two ends. CDR3 DNA: TGTGCCAGCAGCTCAGCTGGGGGCGCCGTCTATGGCTACACCTTC. Residues: CASSSAGGAVYGYTF.

The rearrangement uses TRBV12-3 or TRBV12-4 and TRBJ1-5; no definite D call. Trimming removed 3 bases from V and 5 bases from J, with 8 bases in between. This CDR3 is built from 13 residues. In DNA form, the CDR3 reads TGTGCCAGCAGTTTTGGAGGGTATCAGCCCCAGCATTTT. It translates to CASSFGGYQPQHF.

The rearrangement links TRBV7-2 to TRBJ2-3; 10 positions agree with TRBD2. Germline V gene data show CDR1 as SGHTA and CDR2 as FQGNSA. The J segment lost 7 bases and the V segment lost 5 bases, leaving 9 bases of the junction unmatched. The CDR3 sequence is 15 residues long. The CDR3 nucleotides are TGTGCCAGCAGCCCCGGGACTAGCGCCTCCCATACGCAGTATTTT. Amino acid sequence: CASSPGTSASHTQYF.

In nucleotides, the CDR3 is TGCGCCAGCAGCTCCCACGGCACCGGGACAGGGAAAACCGGGGAGCTGTTTTTT. Protein: CASSSHGTGTGKTGELFF. The rearrangement uses TRBV5-1 and TRBJ2-2, with 9 bases aligning to TRBD1. The germline gives CDR1 SGHRS, CDR2 YFSETQ. The CDR3 is 18 amino acids. The junction had 14 bases not matched to a gene; V was cut back by 3 bases and J by 5 bases.

The J gene is TRBJ1-3, the V gene TRBV7-9; a possible D gene is TRBD1 (5 bases). V lost 4 bases, J lost 4 bases, and 17 bases lay in between. This CDR3 has 16 residues. Per the germline V gene, CDR1 is SEHNR and CDR2 is FQNEAQ (reference sequence). CDR3 sequence (DNA): TGTGCCAGCAGCTCCCCCCCAGGGAGGGTAGGAAACACCATATATTTT. Protein: CASSSPPGRVGNTIYF.

This chain joins TRBV19 and TRBJ2-2; TRBD2 agrees at 7 bases. J was trimmed by 1 base and V by 9 bases; bases with no gene match: 5. This CDR3 comprises 14 residues. Germline V CDR1 and CDR2: LNHDA, SQIVND (reference sequence). The CDR3 nucleotides are TGTGCCAGCAGGACGGGGGGGAACACCGGGGAGCTGTTTTTT. Its protein product is CASRTGGNTGELFF. The full variable domain, with the rest looked up from reference TRBV19 and TRBJ2-2, is DGGITQSPKYLFRKEGQNVTLSCEQNLNHDAMYWYRQDPGQGLRLIYYSQIVNDFQKGDIAEGYSVSREKKESFPLTVTSAQKNPTAFYLCASRTGGNTGELFFGEGSRLTVL.

The rearrangement links TRBV5-1 to TRBJ1-1; D may be TRBD1 (5 bases). Germline lookup yields CDR1 SGHRS and CDR2 YFSETQ. V lost 1 base and J 0 bases, leaving 7 bases between the germline ends. The CDR3 totals 14 residues. As DNA, the CDR3 is TGCGCCAGCAGCTTGACAGGTATGAACACTGAAGCTTTCTTT. Translation gives CASSLTGMNTEAFF.

This clone appeared once. This chain links TRBV19 with TRBJ1-5; D is undetermined. The CDR3 covers 16 residues. Germline V gives CDR1 LNHDA, CDR2 SQIVND (reference sequence). Trimming took 3 bases from V and 2 from J, leaving 14 bases between them. The CDR3 bases are TGTGCCAGTAGTATTCCCCAGGATAGCGGCAATCAGCCCCAGCATTTT. Protein product: CASSIPQDSGNQPQHF.

This clone has a single count. The chain is built from TRBV28 and TRBJ1-2; maybe TRBD1 (6 bases). Germline V gene sequence: CDR1 MDHEN, CDR2 SYDVKM. The V gene lost 1 base and the J gene lost 2 bases, with 8 bases spanning the gap. The CDR3 covers 14 residues. This chain's CDR3 is CASSLLRGNYGYTF. Written as DNA, the CDR3 is TGTGCCAGCAGTTTATTGAGGGGGAACTATGGCTACACCTTC.

The sample holds one count of this clone. The chain has TRBV7-9 and TRBJ1-2, with 9 bases that match TRBD1. This CDR3 contains 18 residues. In germline, CDR1 is SEHNR, CDR2 FQNEAQ (reference sequence). V shed 0 bases and J 4 bases; nucleotides not matched to a gene: 12. The CDR3 region has the DNA TGTGCCAGCAGCTTAGCGGGTACAGGGGGCTTATCTAGCTATGGCTACACCTTC. It is translated as CASSLAGTGGLSSYGYTF.

This chain joins TRBV30 and TRBJ1-1; maybe TRBD1 (6 bases). The length of the CDR3 is 13 residues. CDR1 is GTSNPN, CDR2 SVGIG, per germline (reference sequence). V lost 4 bases to trimming and J lost 8 bases, with 17 bases between them. The CDR3 sequence: CAWTRDMRKEAFF. CDR3 in DNA: TGTGCCTGGACCAGGGACATGAGGAAGGAAGCTTTCTTT.

J is TRBJ2-2 and V is TRBV5-6; possible D gene TRBD2, 6 bases. The CDR3 loop spans 16 amino acids. Looked up from germline, CDR1 is SGHDT and CDR2 is YYEEEE. The V end lost 2 bases, the J end lost 4 bases, and 15 bases lay between the germline ends. This CDR3 reads CASSFVSSGSTGELFF. The CDR3 nucleotides read TGTGCCAGCAGCTTTGTGTCCTCCGGGAGCACCGGGGAGCTGTTTTTT.

The chain is built from TRBV9 and TRBJ2-3; TRBD2 aligns across 7 bases. With V trimmed by 3 bases and J by 0 bases, 4 bases remained unmatched. Per germline, CDR1 SGDLS and CDR2 YYNGEE. This CDR3 comprises 15 residues. The CDR3 loop reads CASSARGGSTDTQYF. The CDR3 nucleotides are TGTGCCAGCAGCGCCCGGGGAGGGAGCACAGATACGCAGTATTTT.